This T cell receptor beta chain was retrieved from a study of cytomegalovirus exposure and HLA in healthy donors. Assay used: immunoSEQ multiplex PCR; TCRdb lists only in-frame clones, some missing. In the table there are about 73,000 clones, around nine tenths of which are singletons. From germline, CDR1 is SGHDT and CDR2 YYEEEE. V was shortened by 6 bases and J by 13 bases, with 17 bases between the two germline ends. The CDR3 sequence is 13 residues long. The rearrangement uses TRBV5-6 and TRBJ1-6; no clear D gene. Sequencing input: PBMCs. This receptor was taken from a woman younger than 35 in good health and CMV-seropositive. CDR3 nucleotides: TGTGCCAGCAACTCATTCGGGAGTGCGCCCCTCCACTTT. It translates to CASNSFGSAPLHF.